This T cell receptor (beta chain) was retrieved from a study of cytomegalovirus exposure and HLA in healthy donors. The CDR3 runs 17 residues. PCR primers comprised 60 Vbeta and 13 Jbeta primers. Method: immunoSEQ multiplex PCR; TCRdb's copy keeps in-frame clones and lacks some. The sample includes tens of thousands of clones, about 80% of them seen just once. This TCR derives from a woman in her thirties or forties in good health and CMV-seropositive. V and J are TRBV21-1 and TRBJ2-1; the table's D call TRBD2 went unverified against the DNA. TRBV21-1 has pseudogene status. Sequenced: PBMCs. CDR3 in DNA: TGTGCCAGCAGCAAGGTCCGTAATGTTCCGGCCGGGGATGAGCAGTTCTTC. This translates into CASSKVRNVPAGDEQFF.